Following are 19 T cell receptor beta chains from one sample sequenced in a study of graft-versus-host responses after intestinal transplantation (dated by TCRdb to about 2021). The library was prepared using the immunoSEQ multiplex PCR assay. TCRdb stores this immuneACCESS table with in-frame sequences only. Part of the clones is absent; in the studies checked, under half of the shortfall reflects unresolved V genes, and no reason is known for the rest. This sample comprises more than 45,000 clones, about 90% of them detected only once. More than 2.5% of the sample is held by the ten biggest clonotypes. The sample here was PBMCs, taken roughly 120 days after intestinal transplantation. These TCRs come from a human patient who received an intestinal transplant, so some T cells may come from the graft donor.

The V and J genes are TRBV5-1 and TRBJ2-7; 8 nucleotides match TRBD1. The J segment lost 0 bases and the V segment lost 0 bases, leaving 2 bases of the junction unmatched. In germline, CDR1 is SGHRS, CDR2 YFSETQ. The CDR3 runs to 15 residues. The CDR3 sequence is CASSLGDRYSYEQYF. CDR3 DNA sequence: TGCGCCAGCAGCTTGGGGGACAGGTACTCCTACGAGCAGTACTTC.

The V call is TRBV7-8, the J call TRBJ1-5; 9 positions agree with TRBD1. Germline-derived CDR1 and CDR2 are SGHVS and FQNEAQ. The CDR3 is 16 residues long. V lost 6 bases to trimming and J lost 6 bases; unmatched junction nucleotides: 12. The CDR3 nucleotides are TGTGCCAGCAGTATAGATCTGGGACAGGGTAGTCAGCCCCAGCATTTT. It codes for CASSIDLGQGSQPQHF.

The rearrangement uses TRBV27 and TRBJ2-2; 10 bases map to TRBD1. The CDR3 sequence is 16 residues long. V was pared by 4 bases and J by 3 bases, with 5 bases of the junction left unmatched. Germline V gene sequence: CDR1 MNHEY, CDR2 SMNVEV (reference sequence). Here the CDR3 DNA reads TGTGCCAGCAGTTGGGGGACAGGGGAATACACCGGGGAGCTGTTTTTT. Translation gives CASSWGTGEYTGELFF.

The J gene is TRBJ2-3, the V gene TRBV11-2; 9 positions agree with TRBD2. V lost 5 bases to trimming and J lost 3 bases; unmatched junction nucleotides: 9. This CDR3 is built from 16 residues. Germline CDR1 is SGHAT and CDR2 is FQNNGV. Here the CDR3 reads CASSAGTSYDTDTQYF. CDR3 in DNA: TGTGCCAGCAGCGCCGGGACTAGCTATGATACAGATACGCAGTATTTT.

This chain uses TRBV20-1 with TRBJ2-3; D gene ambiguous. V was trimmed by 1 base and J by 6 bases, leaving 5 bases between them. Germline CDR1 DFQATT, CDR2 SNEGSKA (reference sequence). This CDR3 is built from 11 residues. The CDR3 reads CSARGRDTQYF. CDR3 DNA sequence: TGCAGTGCTAGAGGCAGGGATACGCAGTATTTT.

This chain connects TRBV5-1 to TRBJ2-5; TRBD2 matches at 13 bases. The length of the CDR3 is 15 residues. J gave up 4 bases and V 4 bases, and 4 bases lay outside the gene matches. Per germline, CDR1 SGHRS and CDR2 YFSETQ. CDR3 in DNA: TGCGCCAGCAGCCCGGGACTAGCGGGACGAGAGACCCAGTACTTC. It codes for CASSPGLAGRETQYF.

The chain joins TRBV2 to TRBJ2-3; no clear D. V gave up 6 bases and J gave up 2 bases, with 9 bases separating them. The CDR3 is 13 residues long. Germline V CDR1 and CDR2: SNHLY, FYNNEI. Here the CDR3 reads CASRPDNTDTQYF. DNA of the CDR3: TGTGCCAGCAGACCCGACAACACAGATACGCAGTATTTT.

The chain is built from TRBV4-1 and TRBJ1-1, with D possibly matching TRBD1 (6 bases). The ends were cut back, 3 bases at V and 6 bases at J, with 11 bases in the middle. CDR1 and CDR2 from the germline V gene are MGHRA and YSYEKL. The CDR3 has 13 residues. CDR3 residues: CASSHRTVAEAFF. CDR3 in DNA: TGCGCCAGCAGCCACCGGACAGTGGCTGAAGCTTTCTTT.

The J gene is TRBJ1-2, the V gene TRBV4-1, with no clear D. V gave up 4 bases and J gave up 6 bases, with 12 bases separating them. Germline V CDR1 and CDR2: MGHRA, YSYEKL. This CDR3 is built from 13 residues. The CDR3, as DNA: TGCGCCAGCAGCCCTATCCTCCGGGATGGCTACACCTTC. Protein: CASSPILRDGYTF.

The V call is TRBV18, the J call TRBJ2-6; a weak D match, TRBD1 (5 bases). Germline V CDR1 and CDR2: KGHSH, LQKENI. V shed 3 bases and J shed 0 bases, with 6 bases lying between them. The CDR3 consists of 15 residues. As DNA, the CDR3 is TGTGCCAGCTCACCGGACATCTCTGGGGCCAACGTCCTGACTTTC. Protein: CASSPDISGANVLTF.

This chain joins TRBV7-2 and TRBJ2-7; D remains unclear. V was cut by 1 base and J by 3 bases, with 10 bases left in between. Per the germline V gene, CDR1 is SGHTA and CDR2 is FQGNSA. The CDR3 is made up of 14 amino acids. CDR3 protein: CASSLVTWDYEQYF. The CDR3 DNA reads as TGTGCCAGCAGCTTAGTCACGTGGGACTACGAGCAGTACTTC.

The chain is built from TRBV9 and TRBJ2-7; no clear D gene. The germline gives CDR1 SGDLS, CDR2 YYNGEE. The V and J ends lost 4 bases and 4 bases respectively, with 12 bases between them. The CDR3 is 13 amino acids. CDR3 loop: CASSSALGYEQYF. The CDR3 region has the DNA TGTGCCAGCAGCTCCGCTTTGGGGTACGAGCAGTACTTC.

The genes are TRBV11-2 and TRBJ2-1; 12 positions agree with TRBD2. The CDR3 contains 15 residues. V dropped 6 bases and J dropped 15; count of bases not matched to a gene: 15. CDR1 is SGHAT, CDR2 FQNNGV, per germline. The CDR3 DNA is TGTGCCAGCAGACGCCGACTAGCGGGAGTAGGTGGTCTGTTCTTC. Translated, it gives CASRRRLAGVGGLFF.

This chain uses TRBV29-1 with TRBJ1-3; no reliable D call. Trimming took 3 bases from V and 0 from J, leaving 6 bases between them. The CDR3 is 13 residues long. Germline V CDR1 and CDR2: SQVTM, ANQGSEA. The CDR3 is CSVDRISGNTIYF. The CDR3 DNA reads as TGCAGCGTTGACAGAATCTCTGGAAACACCATATATTTT.

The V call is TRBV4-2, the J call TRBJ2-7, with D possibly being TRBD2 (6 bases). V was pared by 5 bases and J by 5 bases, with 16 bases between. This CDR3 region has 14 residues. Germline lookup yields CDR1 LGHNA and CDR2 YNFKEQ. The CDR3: CASSLLTGEDEQYF. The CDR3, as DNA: TGTGCCAGCAGCTTACTAACGGGAGAGGACGAGCAGTACTTC.

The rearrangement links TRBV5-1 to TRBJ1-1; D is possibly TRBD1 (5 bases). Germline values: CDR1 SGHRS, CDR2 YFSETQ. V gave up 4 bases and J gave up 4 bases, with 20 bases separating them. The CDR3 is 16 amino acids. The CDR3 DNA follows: TGCGCCAGCAGCAACTCCGCGACAGTCGGGAGCACTGAAGCTTTCTTT. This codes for CASSNSATVGSTEAFF. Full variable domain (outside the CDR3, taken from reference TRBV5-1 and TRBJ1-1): KAGVTQTPRYLIKTRGQQVTLSCSPISGHRSVSWYQQTPGQGLQFLFEYFSETQRNKGNFPGRFSGRQFSNSRSEMNVSTLELGDSALYLCASSNSATVGSTEAFFGQGTRLTVV.

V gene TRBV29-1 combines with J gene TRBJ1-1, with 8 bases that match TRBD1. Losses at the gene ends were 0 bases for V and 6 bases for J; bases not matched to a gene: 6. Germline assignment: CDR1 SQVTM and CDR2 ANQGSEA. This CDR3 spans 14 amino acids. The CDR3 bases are TGCAGCGTTGAAGAGTCAGGGGGCTTAGCTGAAGCTTTCTTT. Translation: CSVEESGGLAEAFF.

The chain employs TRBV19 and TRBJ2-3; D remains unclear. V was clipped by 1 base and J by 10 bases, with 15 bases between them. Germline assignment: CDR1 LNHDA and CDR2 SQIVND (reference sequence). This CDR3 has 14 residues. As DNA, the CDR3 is TGTGCCAGTAGTATAGCCTCGACGTCCGTATCGCAGTATTTT. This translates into CASSIASTSVSQYF.

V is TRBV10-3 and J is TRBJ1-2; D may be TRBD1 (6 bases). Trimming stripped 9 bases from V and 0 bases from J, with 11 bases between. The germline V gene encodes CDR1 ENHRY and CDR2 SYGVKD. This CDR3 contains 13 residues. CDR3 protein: CAMGQAPNYGYTF. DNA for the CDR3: TGTGCCATGGGACAAGCTCCTAACTATGGCTACACCTTC.